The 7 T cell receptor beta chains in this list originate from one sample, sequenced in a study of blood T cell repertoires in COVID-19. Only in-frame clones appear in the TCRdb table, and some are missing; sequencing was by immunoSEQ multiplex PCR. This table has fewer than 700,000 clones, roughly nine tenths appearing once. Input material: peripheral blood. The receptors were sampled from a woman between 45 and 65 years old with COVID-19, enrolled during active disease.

The CDR3 region has the DNA TGTGCCAGCAGCACCGGGACAGGGGGCTTTAGCTATGGCTACACCTTC. It codes for CASSTGTGGFSYGYTF. V gene TRBV5-6 combines with J gene TRBJ1-2; 12 bases line up with TRBD1. The CDR3 extends over 16 amino acids. Germline V gives CDR1 SGHDT, CDR2 YYEEEE. V shed 4 bases and J 4 bases; nucleotides not matched to a gene: 8.

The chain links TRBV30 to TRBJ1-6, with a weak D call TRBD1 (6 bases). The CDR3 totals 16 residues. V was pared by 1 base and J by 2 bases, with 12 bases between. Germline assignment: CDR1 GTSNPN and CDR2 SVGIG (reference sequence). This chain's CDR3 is CAWSAPTGTYNSPLHF. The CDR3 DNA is TGTGCCTGGAGTGCCCCGACAGGCACCTATAATTCACCCCTCCACTTT. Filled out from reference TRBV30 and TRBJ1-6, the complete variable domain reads SQTIHQWPATLVQPVGSPLSLECTVEGTSNPNLYWYRQAAGRGLQLLFYSVGIGQISSEVPQNLSASRPQDRQFILSSKKLLLSDSGFYLCAWSAPTGTYNSPLHFGNGTRLTVT.

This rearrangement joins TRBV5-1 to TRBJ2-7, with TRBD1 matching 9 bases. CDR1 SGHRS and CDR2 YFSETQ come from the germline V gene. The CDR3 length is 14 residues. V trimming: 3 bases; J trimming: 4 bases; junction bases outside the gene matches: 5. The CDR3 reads CASSSGDRDYEQYF. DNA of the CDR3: TGCGCCAGCAGCTCGGGGGACAGGGATTACGAGCAGTACTTC.

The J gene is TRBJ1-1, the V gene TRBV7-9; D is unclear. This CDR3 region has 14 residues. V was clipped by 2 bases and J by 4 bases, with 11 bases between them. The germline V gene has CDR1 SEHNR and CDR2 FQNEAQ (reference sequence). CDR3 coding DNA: TGTGCCAGCAGCTTATTGGTGTCGGGCACTGAAGCTTTCTTT. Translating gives CASSLLVSGTEAFF.

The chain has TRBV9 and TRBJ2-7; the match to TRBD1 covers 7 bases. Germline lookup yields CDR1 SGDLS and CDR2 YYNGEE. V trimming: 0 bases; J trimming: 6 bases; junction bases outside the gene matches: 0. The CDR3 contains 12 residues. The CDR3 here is CASSVDRGEQYF. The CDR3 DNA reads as TGTGCCAGCAGCGTAGACAGGGGCGAGCAGTACTTC.

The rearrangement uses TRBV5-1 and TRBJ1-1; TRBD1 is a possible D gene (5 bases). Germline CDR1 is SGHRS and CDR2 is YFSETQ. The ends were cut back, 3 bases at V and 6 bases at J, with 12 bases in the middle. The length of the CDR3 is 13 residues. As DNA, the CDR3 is TGCGCCAGCAGCTACCCGGGGGAGGCTGAAGCTTTCTTT. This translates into CASSYPGEAEAFF.

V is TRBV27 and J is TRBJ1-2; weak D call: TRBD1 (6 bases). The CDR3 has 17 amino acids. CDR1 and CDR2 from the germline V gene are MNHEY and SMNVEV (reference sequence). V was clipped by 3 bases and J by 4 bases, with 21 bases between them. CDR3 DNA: TGTGCCAGCAGTTTTGGGCCCCAGGTACAGGGTACCTATGGCTACACCTTC. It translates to CASSFGPQVQGTYGYTF.